What follows is one T cell receptor beta chain and its context. Its specificity is not known. This record comes from a study of cytomegalovirus exposure and HLA in healthy donors. General study results and limits: In the approximately 130 validation repertoires, a later analysis found that first-cohort TCR clusters tended to co-occur. The authors listed over 150 TCR beta chains as cytomegalovirus-associated.

This CDR3 spans 12 amino acids. Deletions cut 3 bases from V and 7 bases from J, with 10 bases between. Germline CDR1 and CDR2: SGHRS and YFSETQ. Profiled with immunoSEQ multiplex PCR; TCRdb holds only in-frame clones, not every one. Seen here are 200,000 to 250,000 clones, around four fifths observed once, and the top ten hold more than 13%. V is TRBV5-1 and J is TRBJ1-1; D is uncertain. Input material: PBMCs. The receptor was derived from a woman between 25 and 40 years old in good health and CMV-seropositive. CDR3: CASSSVGSEAFF. In DNA form, the CDR3 reads TGCGCCAGCAGCTCTGTGGGCAGTGAAGCTTTCTTT.